Each of the 21 T cell receptor beta chains below was sequenced from the same sample in a study of quantifying T cell responses using KT2 cells (TCRdb year 2017). Regarding the study in general: RNA was DNase-treated and reverse transcribed with TCR alpha and beta constant-region primers, mostly using SuperScript III.

The library came from UMI-ligation and nested PCR. TCRdb names Illumina MiSeq as the instrument used. A single-stranded oligonucleotide bearing the Illumina SP2 sequence and a UMI was ligated to the 3' end of the cDNA with T4 RNA ligase 1. PCR1 consisted of 4 cycles (98 degrees C 15 s, 69 degrees C 30 s, 72 degrees C 40 s), and for the beta primer an equimolar mix of RC1.1 and RC1.2 was used to cover TRBC1 and TRBC2. TCRdb's own reprocessing of the public reads used fastp at Q25 and MiXCR and kept productive beta chains. Identical CDR3 protein sequences are pooled into one entry, listed with their most common genes and DNA. A total of tens of thousands of distinct CDR3 sequences appear in this sample, 7.3% of them only once. The ten largest clones capture approximately 15% of the sample. The sequenced sample consisted of PBMCs spiked with cells of the T cell clone KT2. Receptors were obtained from a human donor.

This clonotype was found a few times. The rearrangement links TRBV2 to TRBJ2-3; 10 nucleotides agree with TRBD2. CDR1 SNHLY and CDR2 FYNNEI come from the germline V gene. The V gene end was trimmed by 7 bases and the J gene end by 5 bases; junction bases not matched to a gene: 6. The CDR3 has 14 residues. The CDR3 is CASKTSGMQDTQYF. CDR3 sequence (DNA): TGTGCCAGCAAAACTAGCGGGATGCAAGATACGCAGTATTTT.

This clonotype appeared many times. V and J are TRBV7-9 and TRBJ2-5, with D possibly being TRBD1 (6 bases). Trimming left V 6 bases short and J 2 bases short, with 13 bases between. Germline V gene lookup returns CDR1 SEHNR and CDR2 FQNEAQ (reference sequence). The CDR3 totals 14 residues. This chain's CDR3 is CASRIGGPQETQYF. DNA for the CDR3: TGTGCCAGCAGGATAGGGGGACCGCAAGAGACCCAGTACTTC.

This clonotype came up many times. V is TRBV5-1 and J is TRBJ2-1, with D possibly called TRBD1 or TRBD2 (5 bases each). CDR3 length: 16 amino acids. In germline, CDR1 is SGHRS, CDR2 YFSETQ. V gave up 3 bases and J gave up 9 bases, with 22 bases separating them. CDR3 DNA: TGCGCCAGCAGCTCAGGAGAGACAGAGGGGTGGAGTGAGCAGTTCTTC. As protein: CASSSGETEGWSEQFF.

The chain is built from TRBV12-3 or TRBV12-4 and TRBJ1-5; D unresolved. The germline V and J ends were trimmed by 3 bases and 6 bases, with 9 bases remaining between them. The CDR3 extends over 13 amino acids. For the CDR3, the DNA is TGTGCCAGCAGTTTTAGCCGCAGTCAGCCCCAGCATTTT. Amino acids: CASSFSRSQPQHF.

The V and J genes are TRBV21-1 and TRBJ2-1; the table's TRBD2 call for D was not verified on the DNA. TRBV21-1 is reported as a pseudogene. This CDR3 region has 15 residues. The CDR3 spells CASSKGTSGRDEQFF. The CDR3 nucleotides are TGTGCCAGCAGCAAAGGGACTAGCGGGAGAGATGAGCAGTTCTTC.

This clonotype has just a few counts. The chain uses TRBV4-1 and TRBJ2-1; 9 bases are shared with TRBD2. This CDR3 contains 16 residues. Trimming removed 5 bases from V and 7 bases from J; junction bases left unmatched: 12. Germline V gene sequence: CDR1 MGHRA, CDR2 YSYEKL. The CDR3 is CASSSSGRREGNEQFF. The CDR3 DNA reads TGCGCCAGCAGCTCTTCTGGGAGGCGGGAGGGAAATGAGCAGTTCTTC.

This clonotype has ten or more counts. The rearrangement links TRBV4-1 to TRBJ2-5; D may be TRBD1 (5 bases). The CDR3 is 15 amino acids. The germline V gene encodes CDR1 MGHRA and CDR2 YSYEKL. V lost 1 base, J lost 3 bases, and 12 bases lay in between. The CDR3 sequence: CASSQGTIPEETQYF. DNA for the CDR3: TGCGCCAGCAGCCAAGGGACAATTCCTGAAGAGACCCAGTACTTC.

There are many counts of this clonotype. The chain links TRBV20-1 to TRBJ2-7, with 7 bases fitting TRBD2. After removal of 0 bases from V and 2 bases from J, the junction contained 7 bases not matched to a gene. The CDR3 sequence is 15 residues long. Germline CDR1 DFQATT, CDR2 SNEGSKA (reference sequence). CDR3 loop: CSARDRGGGTYEQYF. Here the CDR3 DNA reads TGCAGTGCTAGAGACCGCGGCGGGGGAACCTACGAGCAGTACTTC.

This clonotype was recorded a few times. V usage is TRBV11-3 and J usage is TRBJ2-1; possible D gene TRBD2, 6 bases. CDR3 length equals 15 residues. V lost 5 bases to trimming and J lost 5 bases, with 16 bases between them. Per germline, CDR1 SGHNT and CDR2 YENEEA. The CDR3 region has the DNA TGTGCCAGCAGCCCCCGTGAAGCGGGTCACAATGAGCAGTTCTTC. It yields the protein CASSPREAGHNEQFF.

This clonotype was seen ten or more times. At one of its ends the junction is not consistent with the germline gene, which may arise from a read error. The J gene is TRBJ2-5, the V gene TRBV7-7; TRBD1 matches at 12 bases. The CDR3 extends over 16 amino acids. CDR1 is SSHAT and CDR2 is FNYEAQ in the germline V gene (reference sequence). CDR3 sequence reads: CASSSGTGGAGETQYF. The CDR3 nucleotides are TGTGCTAGCAGCTCTGGGACAGGGGGCGCAGGAGAGACCCAGTACTTC.

This clonotype came up many times. The chain combines TRBV4-1 with TRBJ1-2; no definite D call. Between the trimmed V and J ends, which lost 1 base and 5 bases, there was a span of 11 bases. CDR1 is MGHRA, CDR2 YSYEKL, per germline. The CDR3 runs 14 residues. This chain's CDR3 is CASSQADTTYGYTF. The CDR3 bases are TGCGCCAGCAGCCAAGCCGACACAACATATGGCTACACCTTC.

This clonotype was observed at least ten times. The CDR3 nucleotides are TGCAGCGTTAATCCGGGACAGGGGGCTGGAGATACGCAGTATTTT. As protein: CSVNPGQGAGDTQYF. The V gene is TRBV29-1, the J gene TRBJ2-3; 12 bases match TRBD1. V trimming: 5 bases; J trimming: 5 bases; junction bases outside the gene matches: 8. Per the germline V gene, CDR1 is SQVTM and CDR2 is ANQGSEA. This CDR3 is 15 amino acids long.

This clonotype appeared many times. This chain uses TRBV6-6 with TRBJ2-2; no definite D call. This CDR3 is 16 amino acids long. In germline, CDR1 is MNHNY, CDR2 SVGAGI (reference sequence). The V gene lost 6 bases and the J gene lost 3 bases, with 17 bases spanning the gap. DNA of the CDR3: TGTGCCAGCAGAAACAAACTTGACCAATACACCGGGGAGCTGTTTTTT. Translated: CASRNKLDQYTGELFF.

This clonotype was observed many times. This chain uses TRBV20-1 with TRBJ2-7; D may be TRBD1 (6 bases). With 0 bases removed from V and 2 bases from J, the gap between germline ends came to 11 bases. Germline V gene sequence: CDR1 DFQATT, CDR2 SNEGSKA (reference sequence). This CDR3 comprises 14 residues. CDR3 sequence reads: CSAREGAGTYEQYF. Written as DNA, the CDR3 is TGCAGTGCTAGAGAGGGGGCAGGGACCTACGAGCAGTACTTC.

This chain joins TRBV20-1 and TRBJ1-1; tentative D call: TRBD1 (6 bases). CDR3 size: 15 residues. Germline CDR1 is DFQATT and CDR2 is SNEGSKA (reference sequence). The V gene lost 6 bases and the J gene lost 3 bases, with 20 bases spanning the gap. The DNA of the CDR3 is TGCAGTGCCTCACCCCTGACAGGAGGGGACACTGAAGCTTTCTTT. As protein: CSASPLTGGDTEAFF.

This chain links TRBV5-5 with TRBJ2-5; D possibly corresponds to TRBD2 (5 bases). The V gene's germline CDR1 is SGHKS and CDR2 YYEKEE (reference sequence). V shed 0 bases and J shed 5 bases, with 11 bases lying between them. The CDR3 spans 14 residues. CDR3 sequence (DNA): TGTGCCAGCAGCTTGGGACTATTTCAGGAGACCCAGTACTTC. The encoded protein is CASSLGLFQETQYF.

The gene calls are TRBV7-9 and TRBJ2-1; no reliable D call. V was pared by 2 bases and J by 1 base, with 9 bases between. Germline V gives CDR1 SEHNR, CDR2 FQNEAQ (reference sequence). The CDR3 covers 15 residues. The CDR3: CASSLSRLSYNEQFF. The CDR3 bases are TGTGCCAGCAGCTTAAGTCGGTTATCCTACAATGAGCAGTTCTTC. The full variable domain, in which reference TRBV7-9 and TRBJ2-1 provide the parts outside the CDR3, is DTGVSQNPRHKITKRGQNVTFRCDPISEHNRLYWYRQTLGQGPEFLTYFQNEAQLEKSRLLSDRFSAERPKGSFSTLEIQRTEQGDSAMYLCASSLSRLSYNEQFFGPGTRLTVL.

The chain couples TRBV7-2 to TRBJ1-5; D is perhaps TRBD1 (5 bases). V lost 4 bases to trimming and J lost 4 bases, with 14 bases between them. The CDR3 consists of 15 residues. CDR1 SGHTA and CDR2 FQGNSA come from the germline V gene. The CDR3 DNA is TGTGCCAGCAGCTACCAGCGGGGACCGAATCAGCCCCAGCATTTT. Residues: CASSYQRGPNQPQHF.

The J gene is TRBJ2-1, the V gene TRBV7-2, with D unresolved. Trimming stripped 6 bases from V and 8 bases from J, with 8 bases between. This CDR3 region has 11 residues. In germline, CDR1 is SGHTA, CDR2 FQGNSA. For the CDR3, the DNA is TGTGCCAGCAGGTACCGAGATGAGCAGTTCTTC. Residues: CASRYRDEQFF.

This clonotype was seen a few times. The chain carries TRBV6-2 or TRBV6-3 and TRBJ1-5; no clear D. The CDR3 consists of 13 residues. The V end lost 7 bases, the J end lost 3 bases, and 10 bases lay between the germline ends. Germline CDR1 and CDR2: MNHEY and SVGEGT. CDR3 in amino acids: CASILGPNQPQHF. CDR3 coding DNA: TGTGCCAGCATTTTAGGTCCCAATCAGCCCCAGCATTTT.

CDR3 protein: CATSDRNTYTGELFF. The CDR3 DNA follows: TGTGCCACCAGTGACCGCAACACTTACACCGGGGAGCTGTTTTTT. V gene TRBV24-1 combines with J gene TRBJ2-2, with D unresolved. Germline values: CDR1 KGHDR, CDR2 SFDVKD. Trimming removed 4 bases from V and 3 bases from J, with 11 bases in between. The length of the CDR3 is 15 residues.